The T cell receptor beta chain under discussion was sequenced for a study of cytomegalovirus exposure and HLA in healthy donors. The study's findings and limits: Productive rates of about 87% or about 30% were seen for most TCR beta V segments in an earlier analysis. It was reported that the classifier diagnosed cytomegalovirus status with high specificity and sensitivity in both the original and validation cohorts. CMV serostatus was the only immune exposure information that was available.

The CDR3 runs 18 residues. V was pared by 5 bases and J by 3 bases, with 16 bases of the junction left unmatched. Germline V lookup: CDR1 PRHDT, CDR2 FYEKMQ (reference sequence). This clone was seen just once. Its antigen is as yet unknown. The PCR made use of 60 Vbeta and 13 Jbeta primers. The assay was immunoSEQ multiplex PCR, and TCRdb's table has in-frame clones only and misses some. The table lists about 140,000 clones, 70% to 80% of them singletons, with roughly 2.3% in the top ten. V and J are TRBV13 and TRBJ1-1; TRBD1 matches at 9 bases. Sequenced material: PBMCs. This TCR was sampled from a man aged 25-45 years in good health and CMV-seronegative. CDR3 sequence (DNA): TGTGCCAGCAGCCCAGAGATCGCACAGGGGGCCGGGGACACTGAAGCTTTCTTT. This translates into CASSPEIAQGAGDTEAFF.